The rows below give T cell receptor beta chains drawn from one sample of a study of cytomegalovirus exposure and HLA in healthy donors. The data were produced by immunoSEQ multiplex PCR, yet TCRdb's version contains in-frame clones alone and is incomplete. The sample includes about 160,000 clones, around four fifths of them seen just once. The sample comprised PBMCs. The origin of the receptors is a woman aged 25-40 years in good health and CMV-seronegative. The conserved cysteine and the conserved F or W are not part of the CDR3 here. D genes are given only for firm matches.

v_call,d_call,cdr3_aa
TRBV19,TRBD1,ASTPGQGYTEAF
TRBV5-1,TRBD1,ASSLEGQGANTEAF
TRBV6-1,TRBD1,ASSRDRGDYGYT
TRBV29-1,NA,SAGRGTEAF
TRBV10-3,NA,ASRGGGNTIY
TRBV2,NA,ASRKDWNSNQPQH
TRBV6-6,TRBD1,ASSSQGDQPQH
TRBV6-5,NA,ASSENRVYTEAF
TRBV18,TRBD1,ASSPVQGGNSPLH
TRBV6-1,TRBD2,ASSALAGGGADTQY
TRBV6-4,TRBD2,ASGGGTGELF
TRBV7-9,TRBD2,ASSTRAGETPGQY
TRBV14,TRBD1,ASSQAEARQGISYEQY
TRBV5-4,NA,ASRRDSENTEAF
TRBV6-1,TRBD1,ASSNRDRGMSGYT
TRBV7-7,TRBD1,ASSIDRGGEQY
TRBV5-1,NA,ASSLYTHYEQY
TRBV30,NA,AWRDIYGYT
TRBV5-6,TRBD2,ASSFFGGGADTQY